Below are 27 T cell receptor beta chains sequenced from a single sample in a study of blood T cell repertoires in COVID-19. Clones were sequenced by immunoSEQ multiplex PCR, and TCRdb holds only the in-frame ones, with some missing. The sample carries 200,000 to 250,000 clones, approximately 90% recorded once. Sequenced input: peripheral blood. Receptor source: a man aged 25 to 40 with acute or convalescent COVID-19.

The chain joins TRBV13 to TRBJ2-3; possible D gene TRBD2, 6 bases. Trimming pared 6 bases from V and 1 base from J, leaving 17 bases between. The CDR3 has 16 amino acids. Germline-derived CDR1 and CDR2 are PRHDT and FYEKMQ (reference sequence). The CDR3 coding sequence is TGTGCCAGCAGACGAGGGGCGGGGAGTGGCACAGATACGCAGTATTTT. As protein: CASRRGAGSGTDTQYF.

In nucleotides, the CDR3 is TGTGCCAGCTCACCGAAAAAAGCAGGGATCTCGGGTCTTAACACTGAAGCTTTCTTT. Translating gives CASSPKKAGISGLNTEAFF. The J gene is TRBJ1-1, the V gene TRBV18; D is possibly TRBD1 (5 bases). This CDR3 has 19 amino acids. Trimming pared 3 bases from V and 2 bases from J, leaving 25 bases between. Germline V gene sequence: CDR1 KGHSH, CDR2 LQKENI.

The CDR3 DNA reads as TGTGCCAGCTCACCTAGCCGGGGCAATCAGCCCCAGCATTTT. It specifies CASSPSRGNQPQHF. J is TRBJ1-5 and V is TRBV18; no reliable D call. The V end was cut by 3 bases, the J end by 2 bases, with 8 bases between. Germline V lookup: CDR1 KGHSH, CDR2 LQKENI. The CDR3 contains 14 residues.

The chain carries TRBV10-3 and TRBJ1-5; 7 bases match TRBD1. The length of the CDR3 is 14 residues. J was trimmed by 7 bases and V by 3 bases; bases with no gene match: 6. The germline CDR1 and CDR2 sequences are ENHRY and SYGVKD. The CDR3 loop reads CAISDRQGRQPQHF. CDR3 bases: TGTGCCATCAGTGACCGACAGGGAAGACAGCCCCAGCATTTT.

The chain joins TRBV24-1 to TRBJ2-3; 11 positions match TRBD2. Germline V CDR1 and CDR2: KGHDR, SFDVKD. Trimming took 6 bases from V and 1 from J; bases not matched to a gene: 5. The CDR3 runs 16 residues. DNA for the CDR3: TGTGCCACCAGTCCCTTTAGCGGGAGGGGCACAGATACGCAGTATTTT. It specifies CATSPFSGRGTDTQYF.

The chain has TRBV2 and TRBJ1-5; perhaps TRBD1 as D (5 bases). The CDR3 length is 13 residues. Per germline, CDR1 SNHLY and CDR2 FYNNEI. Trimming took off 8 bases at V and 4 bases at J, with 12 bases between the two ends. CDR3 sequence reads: CASGGGLNQPQHF. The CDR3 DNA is TGTGCCAGCGGGGGAGGGCTAAATCAGCCCCAGCATTTT.

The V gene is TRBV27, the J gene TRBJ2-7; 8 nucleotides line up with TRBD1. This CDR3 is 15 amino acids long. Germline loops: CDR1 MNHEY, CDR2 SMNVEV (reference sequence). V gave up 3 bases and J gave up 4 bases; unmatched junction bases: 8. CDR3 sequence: CASSFRTGWQYEQYF. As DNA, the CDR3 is TGTGCCAGCAGTTTCCGGACAGGGTGGCAGTACGAGCAGTACTTC.

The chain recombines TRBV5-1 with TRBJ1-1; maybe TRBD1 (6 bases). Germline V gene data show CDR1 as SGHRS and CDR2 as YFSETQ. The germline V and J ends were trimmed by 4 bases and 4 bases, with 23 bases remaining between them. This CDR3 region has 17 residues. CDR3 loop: CASSPALGVRGSTEAFF. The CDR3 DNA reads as TGCGCCAGCAGCCCTGCTTTGGGGGTCAGGGGTAGCACTGAAGCTTTCTTT.

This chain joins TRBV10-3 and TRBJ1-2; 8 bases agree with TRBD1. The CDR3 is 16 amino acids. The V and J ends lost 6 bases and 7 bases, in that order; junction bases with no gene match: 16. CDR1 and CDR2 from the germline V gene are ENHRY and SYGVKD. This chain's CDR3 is CAIRDDRGRSGVGYTF. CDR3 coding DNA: TGTGCCATCAGGGATGACAGGGGCCGCTCGGGGGTTGGCTACACCTTC.

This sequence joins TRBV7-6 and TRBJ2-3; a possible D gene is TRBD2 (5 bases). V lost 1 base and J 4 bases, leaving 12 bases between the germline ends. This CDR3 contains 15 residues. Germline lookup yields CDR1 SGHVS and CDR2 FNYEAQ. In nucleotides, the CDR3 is TGTGCCAGCAGCTTAGTACTCGACTACTCAGATACGCAGTATTTT. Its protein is CASSLVLDYSDTQYF.

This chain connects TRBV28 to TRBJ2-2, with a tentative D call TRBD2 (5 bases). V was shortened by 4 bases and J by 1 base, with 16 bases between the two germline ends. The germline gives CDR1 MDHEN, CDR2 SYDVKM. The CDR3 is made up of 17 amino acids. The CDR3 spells CASSSSGRKLNTGELFF. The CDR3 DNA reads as TGTGCCAGCAGTTCAAGTGGGAGAAAACTGAACACCGGGGAGCTGTTTTTT.

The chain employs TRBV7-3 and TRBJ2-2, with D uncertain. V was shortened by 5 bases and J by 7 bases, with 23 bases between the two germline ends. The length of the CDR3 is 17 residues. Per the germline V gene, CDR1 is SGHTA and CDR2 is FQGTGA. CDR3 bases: TGTGCCAGCAGCCCAAGAGGCGACTTTAACGGCCGCGGGGAGCTGTTTTTT. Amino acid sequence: CASSPRGDFNGRGELFF.

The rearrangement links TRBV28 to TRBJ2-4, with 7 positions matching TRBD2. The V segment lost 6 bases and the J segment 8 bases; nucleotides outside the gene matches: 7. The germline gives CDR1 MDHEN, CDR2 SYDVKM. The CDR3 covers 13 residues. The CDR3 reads CASRPGGRDIQYF. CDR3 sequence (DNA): TGTGCCAGCAGGCCGGGTGGGAGGGACATTCAGTACTTC.

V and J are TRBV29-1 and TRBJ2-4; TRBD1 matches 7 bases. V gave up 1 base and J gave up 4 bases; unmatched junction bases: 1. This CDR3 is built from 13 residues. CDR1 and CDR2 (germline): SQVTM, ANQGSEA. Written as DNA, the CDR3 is TGCAGCGTTGAAGGGGGACAGAAAAACATTCAGTACTTC. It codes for CSVEGGQKNIQYF.

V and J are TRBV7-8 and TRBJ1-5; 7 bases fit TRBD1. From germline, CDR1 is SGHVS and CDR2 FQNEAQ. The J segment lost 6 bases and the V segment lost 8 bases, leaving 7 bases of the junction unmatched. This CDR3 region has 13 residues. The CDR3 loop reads CASSKDRSQPQHF. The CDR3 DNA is TGTGCCAGCTCCAAGGACAGGTCTCAGCCCCAGCATTTT.

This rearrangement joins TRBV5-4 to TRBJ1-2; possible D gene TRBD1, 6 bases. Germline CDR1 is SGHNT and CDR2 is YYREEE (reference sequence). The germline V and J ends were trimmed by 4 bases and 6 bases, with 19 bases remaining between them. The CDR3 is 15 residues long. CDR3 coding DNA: TGTGCCAGCAGCCAACGGGGACAACGATTCGATGGCTACACCTTC. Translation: CASSQRGQRFDGYTF.

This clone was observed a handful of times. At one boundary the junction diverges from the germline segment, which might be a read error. CDR3 loop: CASGQSLNPGELFF. CDR3 bases: TGTGCCAGCGGGCAGAGTCTGAACCCCGGGGAGCTGTTTTTT. The chain is built from TRBV6-5 and TRBJ2-2; D remains ambiguous. CDR3 length: 14 residues. The V gene's germline CDR1 is MNHEY and CDR2 SVGAGI.

CDR3 coding DNA: TGTGCCATTATAGGGGAGGCCGGGCCGGATACGCAGTATTTT. It is translated as CAIIGEAGPDTQYF. V is TRBV19 and J is TRBJ2-3, with a weak D call TRBD2 (6 bases). V was shortened by 10 bases and J by 6 bases, with 20 bases between the two germline ends. The CDR3 sequence is 14 residues long. CDR1 and CDR2 (germline): LNHDA, SQIVND (reference sequence).

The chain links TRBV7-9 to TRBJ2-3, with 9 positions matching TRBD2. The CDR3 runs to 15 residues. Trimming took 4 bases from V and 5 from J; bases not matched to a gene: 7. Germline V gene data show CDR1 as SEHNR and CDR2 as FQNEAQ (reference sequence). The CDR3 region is CASSSGTSMIDTQYF. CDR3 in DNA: TGTGCCAGCAGCTCCGGGACTAGCATGATAGATACGCAGTATTTT. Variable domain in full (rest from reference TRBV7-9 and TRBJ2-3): DTGVSQNPRHKITKRGQNVTFRCDPISEHNRLYWYRQTLGQGPEFLTYFQNEAQLEKSRLLSDRFSAERPKGSFSTLEIQRTEQGDSAMYLCASSSGTSMIDTQYFGPGTRLTVL.

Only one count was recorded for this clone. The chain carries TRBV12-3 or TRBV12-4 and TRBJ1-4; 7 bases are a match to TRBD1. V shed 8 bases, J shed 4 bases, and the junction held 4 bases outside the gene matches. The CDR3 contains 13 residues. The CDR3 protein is CASQDRDNEKLFF. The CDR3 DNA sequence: TGTGCCAGCCAAGACAGGGATAATGAAAAACTGTTTTTT.

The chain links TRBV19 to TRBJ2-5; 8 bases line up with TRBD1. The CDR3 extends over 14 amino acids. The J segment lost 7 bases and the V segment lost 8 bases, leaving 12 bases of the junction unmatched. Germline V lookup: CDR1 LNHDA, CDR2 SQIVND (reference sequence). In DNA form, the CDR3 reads TGTGCCAGTGCCACTTCAGGGGGCGCGGGGACCCAGTACTTC. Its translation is CASATSGGAGTQYF. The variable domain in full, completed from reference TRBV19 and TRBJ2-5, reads DGGITQSPKYLFRKEGQNVTLSCEQNLNHDAMYWYRQDPGQGLRLIYYSQIVNDFQKGDIAEGYSVSREKKESFPLTVTSAQKNPTAFYLCASATSGGAGTQYFGPGTRLLVL.

The CDR3 spells CASSSGGASKTAFF. Written as DNA, the CDR3 is TGTGCCAGCAGTTCGGGAGGGGCCTCAAAGACAGCTTTCTTT. The chain has TRBV28 and TRBJ1-1, with D perhaps matching TRBD1 (5 bases). Germline CDR1 is MDHEN and CDR2 is SYDVKM. The CDR3 sequence is 14 residues long. Trimming removed 4 bases at V and 10 bases at J, with 19 bases between.

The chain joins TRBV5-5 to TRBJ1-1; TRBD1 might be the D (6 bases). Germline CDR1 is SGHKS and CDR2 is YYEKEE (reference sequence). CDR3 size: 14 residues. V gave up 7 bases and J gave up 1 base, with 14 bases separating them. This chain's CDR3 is CASGGAGPNTEAFF. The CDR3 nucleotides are TGTGCCAGCGGGGGGGCAGGCCCGAACACTGAAGCTTTCTTT. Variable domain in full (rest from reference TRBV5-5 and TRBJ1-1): DAGVTQSPTHLIKTRGQQVTLRCSPISGHKSVSWYQQVLGQGPQFIFQYYEKEERGRGNFPDRFSARQFPNYSSELNVNALLLGDSALYLCASGGAGPNTEAFFGQGTRLTVV.

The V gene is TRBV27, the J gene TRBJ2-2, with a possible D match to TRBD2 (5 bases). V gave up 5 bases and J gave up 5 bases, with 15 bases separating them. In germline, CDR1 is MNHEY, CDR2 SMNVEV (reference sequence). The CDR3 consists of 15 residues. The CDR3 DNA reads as TGTGCCAGCAGTCTCGCCGGGGTTTGGACCGGGGAGCTGTTTTTT. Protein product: CASSLAGVWTGELFF.

The CDR3 loop reads CASRLMRTIYF. CDR3 DNA sequence: TGTGCCAGCAGGCTGATGCGCACCATATATTTT. The chain combines TRBV13 with TRBJ1-3, with D hard to call. Germline lookup yields CDR1 PRHDT and CDR2 FYEKMQ (reference sequence). V was cut by 6 bases and J by 9 bases, with 9 bases left in between. The CDR3 length is 11 residues.

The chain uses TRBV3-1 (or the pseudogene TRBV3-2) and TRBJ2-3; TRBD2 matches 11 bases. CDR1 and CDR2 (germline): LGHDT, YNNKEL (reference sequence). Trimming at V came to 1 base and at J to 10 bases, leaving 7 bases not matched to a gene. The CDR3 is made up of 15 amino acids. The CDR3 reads CASSQGTGTSGSQYF. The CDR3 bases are TGTGCCAGCAGCCAAGGTACAGGGACTAGCGGCTCGCAGTATTTT.

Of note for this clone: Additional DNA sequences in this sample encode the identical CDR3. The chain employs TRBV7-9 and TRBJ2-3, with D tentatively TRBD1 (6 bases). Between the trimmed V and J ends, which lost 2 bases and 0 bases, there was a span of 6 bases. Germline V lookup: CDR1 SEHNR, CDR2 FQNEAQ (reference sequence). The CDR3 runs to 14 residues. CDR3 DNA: TGTGCCAGCAGCTTACAGGGGAGCACAGATACGCAGTATTTT. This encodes CASSLQGSTDTQYF.